This TCR beta chain was observed in a study of cytomegalovirus exposure and HLA in healthy donors. Healthy people donating bone marrow made up the donors. This CDR3 is built from 14 residues. The V end lost 4 bases, the J end lost 4 bases, and 14 bases lay between the germline ends. Germline V gives CDR1 SGHNT, CDR2 YYREEE (reference sequence). General study points: The authors later found HLA-associated TCR beta chains more clonally expanded than equally common others. Some V segments, TRBV6-2 and TRBV6-3 among them, were indistinguishable and were therefore excluded. A missense variant in DCLRE1C was later tied to TCR beta V- and J-gene trimming.

The PCR employed 60 Vbeta primers together with 13 Jbeta primers. TCRdb's table, derived via immunoSEQ multiplex PCR, lists solely in-frame clones and lacks some. The repertoire consists of about 160,000 clones, with roughly 76% occurring once and the leading ten covering under 15%. As regards this clone: Its antigen is as yet unknown.

The rearrangement uses TRBV5-4 and TRBJ1-1; tentatively, D is TRBD1 (5 bases). Sequenced sample: PBMCs. The clonotype originates from a woman between 45 and 60 years old in good health and CMV-seronegative. This CDR3 is CASSVNLGGTEAFF. The CDR3 bases are TGTGCCAGCAGCGTGAATCTGGGGGGCACTGAAGCTTTCTTT.